This T cell receptor beta chain was captured in a study of Ad26.COV2.S vaccination and SARS-CoV-2 variants. Whole-study findings and limits: The analyses of TCR breadth and depth may have understated the size of total T cell responses.

Some clones are missing from TCRdb's copy, which holds only in-frame ones; the method was immunoSEQ multiplex PCR. The sample holds hundreds of thousands of clones, about 93% seen once. As regards this clone: The antigen is not known.

The sample's treatment: roughly 19 received Ad26.COV2.S at low or high dose, single or two shots; about 5 received placebo; per-sample allocation not given. The samples were gathered on day 63 after the first injection of vaccine or placebo. This CDR3 has 13 residues. From germline, CDR1 is SGHTA and CDR2 FQGNSA. Trimming removed 4 bases from V and 2 bases from J, with 9 bases in between. Specimen: peripheral blood, collected in a trial of Ad26.COV2.S vaccine versus placebo. J is TRBJ2-7 and V is TRBV7-2; D is undetermined. This TCR derives from a person aged 18-65 years who received the Ad26.COV2.S COVID-19 vaccine or a placebo. For the CDR3, the DNA is TGTGCCAGCAGCTCGGACCCGACCTACGAGCAGTACTTC. Translation: CASSSDPTYEQYF.